These 7 T cell receptor beta chains originate from one sample sequenced in a study of blood T cells in healthy people across ages. Using a J-beta primer mix together with a sample-barcoded 5' primer, a second PCR was run for roughly 6 to 12 cycles. Each CDR3 protein gets one entry after TCRdb re-called the 5' RACE reads with MiXCR. The profile covers fewer than 1.5 million distinct CDR3 sequences, with roughly 40% appearing a single time and 6.5% to 10% taken by the ten largest. Sequencing was done on a sample of blood. These receptors all come from a woman younger than 35 in good health.

This clonotype has more than one count but fewer than ten. V is TRBV6-1 and J is TRBJ1-1; D is perhaps TRBD1 (6 bases). The V and J ends lost 3 bases and 1 base respectively, with 12 bases between them. CDR1 MNHNS and CDR2 SASEGT come from the germline V gene. The CDR3 extends over 15 amino acids. The CDR3 protein is CASSDSGGQNTEAFF. CDR3 coding DNA: TGTGCCAGCAGTGATAGCGGGGGCCAGAACACTGAAGCTTTCTTT.

This clonotype was seen a few times. The V call is TRBV7-2, the J call TRBJ2-5; no clear D gene. The CDR3 runs to 13 residues. Trimming removed 6 bases from V and 2 bases from J, with 10 bases in between. Germline CDR1 SGHTA, CDR2 FQGNSA. CDR3 sequence (DNA): TGTGCCAGCAGAACTACTACTCAAGAGACCCAGTACTTC. It encodes CASRTTTQETQYF.

This clonotype was observed a handful of times. The rearrangement joins TRBV5-1 to TRBJ2-1, with 9 bases fitting TRBD2. CDR3 length equals 15 residues. Germline CDR1 is SGHRS and CDR2 is YFSETQ. With 7 bases clipped from V and 4 bases from J, the junction kept 9 bases outside the gene matches. CDR3 in DNA: TGCGCCAGCTTCACGACTAGCGGTTTATACAATGAGCAGTTCTTC. Its translation is CASFTTSGLYNEQFF.

The V call is TRBV12-3 or TRBV12-4, the J call TRBJ2-1, with 12 bases identical to TRBD1. CDR3 length: 16 residues. V lost 6 bases to trimming and J lost 7 bases; unmatched junction nucleotides: 10. The CDR3 spells CASRATGQGALNEQFF. The CDR3, as DNA: TGTGCCAGCAGGGCTACGGGACAGGGGGCCTTAAATGAGCAGTTCTTC.

The chain has TRBV30 and TRBJ2-1; the D is unclear. CDR3 length equals 14 residues. Trimming took 4 bases from V and 0 from J, leaving 10 bases between them. Germline values: CDR1 GTSNPN, CDR2 SVGIG (reference sequence). Here the CDR3 reads CAWIWGFSYNEQFF. DNA for the CDR3: TGTGCCTGGATCTGGGGTTTCTCCTACAATGAGCAGTTCTTC.

V gene TRBV5-1 combines with J gene TRBJ1-6; the match to TRBD1 covers 7 bases. V shed 7 bases, J shed 5 bases, and the junction held 3 bases outside the gene matches. The length of the CDR3 is 13 residues. Germline lookup yields CDR1 SGHRS and CDR2 YFSETQ. The CDR3 sequence is CASRDSNNSPLHF. The CDR3 nucleotides are TGCGCCAGCCGGGACAGTAATAATTCACCCCTCCACTTT.

This chain uses TRBV6-5 with TRBJ2-5; 10 positions agree with TRBD2. CDR1 and CDR2 (germline): MNHEY, SVGAGI. The V gene end was trimmed by 6 bases and the J gene end by 3 bases; junction bases not matched to a gene: 4. This CDR3 region has 14 residues. The CDR3 here is CASRKAGGKETQYF. Here the CDR3 DNA reads TGTGCCAGCAGGAAAGCGGGGGGGAAAGAGACCCAGTACTTC.